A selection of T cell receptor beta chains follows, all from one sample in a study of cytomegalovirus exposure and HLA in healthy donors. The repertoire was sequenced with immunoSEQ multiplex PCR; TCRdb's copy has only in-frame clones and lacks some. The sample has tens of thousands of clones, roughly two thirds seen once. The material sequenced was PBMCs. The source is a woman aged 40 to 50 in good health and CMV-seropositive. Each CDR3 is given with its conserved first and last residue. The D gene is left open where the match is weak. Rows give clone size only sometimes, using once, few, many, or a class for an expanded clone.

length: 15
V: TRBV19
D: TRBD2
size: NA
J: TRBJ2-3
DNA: TGTGCCAGTAGTACGACTAGCGGGGGATTGAATACGCAGTATTTT
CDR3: CASSTTSGGLNTQYF

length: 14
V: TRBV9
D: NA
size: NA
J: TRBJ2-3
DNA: TGTGCCAGCAGCAATCAGCGGGGCACAGATACGCAGTATTTT
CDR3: CASSNQRGTDTQYF

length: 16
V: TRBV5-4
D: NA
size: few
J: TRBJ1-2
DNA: TGTGCCAGCAGCTCGGCCGGGACAAAGTCCCTTTATGGCTACACCTTC
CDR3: CASSSAGTKSLYGYTF

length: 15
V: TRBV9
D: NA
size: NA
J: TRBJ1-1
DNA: TGTGCCAGCAGCGTAGGGCACGGCGTGGGCAGTGAAGCTTTCTTT
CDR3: CASSVGHGVGSEAFF

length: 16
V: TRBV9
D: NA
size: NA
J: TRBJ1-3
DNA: TGTGCCAGCAGTAATCAACAGGTTTATTCTGGAAACACCATATATTTT
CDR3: CASSNQQVYSGNTIYF

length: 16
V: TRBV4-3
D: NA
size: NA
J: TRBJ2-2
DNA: TGCGCCAGCAGCCAAGTGGGGGCCGATTACACCGGGGAGCTGTTTTTT
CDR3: CASSQVGADYTGELFF

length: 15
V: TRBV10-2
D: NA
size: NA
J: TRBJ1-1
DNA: TGCGCCAGCAGTTGGCGCCTCGGGGAGAACACTGAAGCTTTCTTT
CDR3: CASSWRLGENTEAFF

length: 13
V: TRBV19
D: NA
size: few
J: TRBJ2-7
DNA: TGTGCCAGTAGTTTAGCCGAGTCCTACGAGCAGTACTTC
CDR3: CASSLAESYEQYF

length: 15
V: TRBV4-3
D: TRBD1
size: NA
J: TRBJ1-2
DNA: TGCGCCAGCAGCCAAGGGGTTGGGACAGACTATGGCTACACCTTC
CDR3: CASSQGVGTDYGYTF

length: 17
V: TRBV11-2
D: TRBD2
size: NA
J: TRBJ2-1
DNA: TGTGCCAGCAGCTCCCGGGGACTAGCGGGGGGGACCAATGAGCAGTTCTTC
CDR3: CASSSRGLAGGTNEQFF

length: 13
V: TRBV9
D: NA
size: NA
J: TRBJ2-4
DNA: TGTGCCAGCAGCGACCGGGACACCGGCATTCAGTACTTC
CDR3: CASSDRDTGIQYF

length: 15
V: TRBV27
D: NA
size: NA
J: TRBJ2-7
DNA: TGTGCCAGCAGCGCGAACCGGGGGAGAGACTACGAGCAGTACTTC
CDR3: CASSANRGRDYEQYF

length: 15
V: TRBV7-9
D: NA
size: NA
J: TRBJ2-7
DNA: TGTGCCAGCAGCTTAGGTTCTGGGACCGGGGGCGAGCAGTACTTC
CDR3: CASSLGSGTGGEQYF

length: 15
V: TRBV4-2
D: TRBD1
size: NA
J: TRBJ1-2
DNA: TGTGCCAGCAGCCATCGGACAGGGGAGGTCGATGGCTACACCTTC
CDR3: CASSHRTGEVDGYTF

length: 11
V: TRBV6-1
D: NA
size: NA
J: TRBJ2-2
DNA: TGTGCCACCCCTTACACCGGGGAGCTGTTTTTT
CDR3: CATPYTGELFF

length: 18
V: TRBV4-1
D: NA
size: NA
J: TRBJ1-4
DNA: TGCGCCAGCAGCCAAGATGGCTATCAAGGGGTAGCTAATGAAAAACTGTTTTTT
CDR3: CASSQDGYQGVANEKLFF

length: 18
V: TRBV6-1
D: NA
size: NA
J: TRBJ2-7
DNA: TGTGCCAGCAGTGAAAGGGTTGGGTGGCGGGACCTTACCTACGAGCAGTACTTC
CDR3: CASSERVGWRDLTYEQYF

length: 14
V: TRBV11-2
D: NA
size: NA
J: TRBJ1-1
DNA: TGTGCCAGCAGCTTCGGACAGTCGGGCACTGAAGCTTTCTTT
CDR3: CASSFGQSGTEAFF

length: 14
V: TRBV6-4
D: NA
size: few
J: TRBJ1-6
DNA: TGTGCCAGCAGTGTTGGCGGCTATGGGTCACCCCTCCACTTT
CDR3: CASSVGGYGSPLHF

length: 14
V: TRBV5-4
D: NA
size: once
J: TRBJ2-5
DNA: TGTGCCAGCAGACGATATCTGGGAGAAGAGACCCAGTACTTC
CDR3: CASRRYLGEETQYF

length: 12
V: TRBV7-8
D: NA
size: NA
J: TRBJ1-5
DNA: TGTGCCAGCAGCTCCCTTAATCAGCCCCAGCATTTT
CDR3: CASSSLNQPQHF

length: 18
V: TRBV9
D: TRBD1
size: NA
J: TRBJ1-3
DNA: TGTGCCAGCAGCGTTGGGTCAGGGGGCGCAGGAGCTGGAAACACCATATATTTT
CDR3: CASSVGSGGAGAGNTIYF

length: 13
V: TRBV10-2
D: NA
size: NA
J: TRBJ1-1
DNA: TGCGCCAGCATTCAGTCAGCGAACACTGAAGCTTTCTTT
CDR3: CASIQSANTEAFF

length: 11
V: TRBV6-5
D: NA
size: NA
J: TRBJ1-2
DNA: TGTGCCAGCAGTCCAGGGGATGGCTACACCTTC
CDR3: CASSPGDGYTF

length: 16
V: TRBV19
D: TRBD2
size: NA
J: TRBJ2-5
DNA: TGTGCCAGTAGTATAGGGACTAGCGTTCTTCTAGAGACCCAGTACTTC
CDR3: CASSIGTSVLLETQYF

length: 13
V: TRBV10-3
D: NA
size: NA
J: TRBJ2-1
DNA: TGTGCCATCGCGACAGGGGAGGGGTATGAGCAGTTCTTC
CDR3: CAIATGEGYEQFF

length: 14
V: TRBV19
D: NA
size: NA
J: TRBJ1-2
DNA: TGTGCCAGTAGTATACAACGAGCACACTATGGCTACACCTTC
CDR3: CASSIQRAHYGYTF

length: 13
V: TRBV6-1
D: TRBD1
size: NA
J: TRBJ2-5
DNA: TGTGCCAGCAGTGTCAGGGGGCGGGAGACCCAGTACTTC
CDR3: CASSVRGRETQYF